Listed here is a single T cell receptor (beta chain). Its antigen is unidentified. Using immunoSEQ multiplex PCR, the repertoire was profiled, and TCRdb retains in-frame clones only, with some absent. The table has over 85,000 clones, approximately 90% seen once; the top ten hold 1.6%. This sample is part of a study of T cell responses to AZD1222 COVID-19 vaccine. Findings and limits, study-wide: Of spike-specific TCRs, nearly half reportedly target regions left unmutated in variants.

This TCR derives from an adult in good health. Specimen: peripheral blood, collected on day 0 of AZD1222 vaccination.

CDR3 DNA sequence: TGCGCCAGCAGCCAAGCATATTCCTACGAGCAGTACTTC. Residues: CASSQAYSYEQYF. This chain joins TRBV4-1 and TRBJ2-7, with unresolved D. Germline lookup yields CDR1 MGHRA and CDR2 YSYEKL. With 1 base removed from V and 1 base from J, the gap between germline ends came to 5 bases. The CDR3 has 13 amino acids.